This T cell receptor beta chain was observed in a study of prognosis after radiotherapy for stage I lung cancer (dated by TCRdb to the early 2020s). Regarding the research as a whole: Between early 2018 and early 2019, 15 to 20 stage I NSCLC patients were enrolled in Nanjing, China. The cohort included about twelve men and roughly six women, with a median age of around 70 years and a range of roughly 53 to 85 years. The patients included around 13 who had newly diagnosed primary stage I lung tumors, along with several others who had oligometastatic NSCLC after their primary tumor had been surgically resected. Using image-guided IMRT or VMAT, SBRT was delivered in 3 to 5 fractions at a biologically effective dose of at least 100 Gy. The study profiled peripheral blood TCR beta repertoires from stage I NSCLC patients before and after stereotactic body radiotherapy and related them to distant failure. For each of the 20 or so patients, one blood sample was taken before SBRT and one after, so the study sequenced about 38 samples in total. All patients were considered medically inoperable, owing to comorbidities in approximately twelve and refusal of surgery in over five. On tumor histology, more than ten patients had adenocarcinoma and several had squamous cell carcinoma. About 20% of the 19 patients developed distant metastases after SBRT, at a median of around seven months; the other 15 showed no significant progression. In every patient, SBRT was given without any concurrent therapy. The investigation overall reported the following: No adjustment for multiple comparisons was applied to any of the reported P values. No determination of tumor specificity was made for expanded TCR clones. After SBRT, the count of unique TCR clones dropped from a median of around 9,300 beforehand to about 7,000 afterward (Wilcoxon paired P=0.011). Limitations of the study included a small cohort and short follow-up, and the study findings need independent validation. Post-SBRT Shannon entropy and its change from baseline were lower in patients who developed distant metastases; baseline Shannon entropy was not associated with metastases. TRBV and TRBJ usage frequencies reportedly varied with metastasis status, involving two V genes at baseline and nine V and two J genes after SBRT.

Two rounds of multiplex PCR were used to amplify the TCR beta CDR3 region from genomic DNA. The first PCR round used primers specific to each TRBV and TRBJ gene, and the primer sequences were filed in Chinese patent CN105087789A. Universal primers were used in the second PCR round. The Roche High Pure PCR Template Preparation Kit was used to extract genomic DNA from frozen PBMCs. The libraries underwent paired-end sequencing with 151 bp reads on an Illumina HiSeq 3000. As for how the authors treated the data: CutAdapt was used to discard raw reads that did not contain the multiplex PCR primer sequences. Using PEAR, the high-quality paired reads were merged into contigs. TRB V, D and J gene segments were assigned to each contig with MiXCR by alignment to reference sequences. To remove sequencing errors, CDR3 sequences were clustered according to base quality and sequence similarity. Diversity was measured as Shannon entropy normalized by the natural log of productive TCR sequence number. Clonality was defined as one minus Shannon entropy divided by the natural log of the number of unique clonotypes. The Youden index of ROC curves was used to select progression-free survival cut-offs for repertoire metrics, and analyses were performed in R 3.5.3. The public reads were reanalyzed by TCRdb: fastp trimming at Q25, MiXCR alignment, in-frame beta chains only. Rows matching on CDR3 protein sequence are summarized as one entry with the most common DNA and genes. The V and J calls and clone size come from TCRdb's table, not from the authors' own analysis. The sample yields tens of thousands of distinct CDR3 sequences; 35% to 50% were counted once. Clones ranked in the top ten supply just over 55% of the sample.

This clonotype is medium-sized (0.01 to 0.1%). The antigen it binds to is not known. Per-base qualities were not stored, and no clone one base away is much larger. The CDR3 sequence holds 15 residues, the cysteine and phenylalanine included. The DNA shown is the 45-base CDR3, in frame from base 1. The V end gives up 4 bases and the J end 4 bases, leaving 5 bases in the junction not matched to a gene. CDR1 and CDR2, looked up from the germline V gene, are MDHEN and SYDVKM. All patients had node-negative disease on CT and PET/CT, and none had a history of other malignancies or had previously received chemotherapy or radiotherapy. About 6.3 milliliters of peripheral venous blood were drawn into EDTA tubes at each of two time points. Ficoll-Paque Plus density-gradient centrifugation was used to isolate PBMCs. Immediately after collection, samples were stored at -80 degrees C until analysis.

The source material was PBMCs, sampled before or after stereotactic body radiation therapy (not recorded which). The receptor's source is a donor of 50 years or more with non-small cell lung cancer. This chain joins TRBV28 to TRBJ2-7; 12 nucleotides in the junction match TRBD2. The DNA sequence is given as TGTGCCAGCAGTTCCTCCCTAGCGGGAGGGTACGAGCAGTACTTC. Translation gives CASSSSLAGGYEQYF.